These 13 T cell receptor beta chains originate from one sample sequenced in a study of CD8+ T cells in alopecia areata. Reverse transcribed after extraction, RNA yielded cDNA as the sequencing template. Only in-frame clones appear in the TCRdb table, and some are missing; sequencing was by immunoSEQ multiplex PCR. The sample contains 35,000 to 45,000 clones, under 65% of which appear only once. The authors sorted CD4+ cells into CD25+CD127- cells for four to six patients. The sequencing input was CD4+ Tregs sorted from blood. All receptors derive from a human donor with alopecia areata.

The chain is built from TRBV6-1 and TRBJ2-7, with D possibly called TRBD1 or TRBD2 (5 bases each). The CDR3 sequence is 14 residues long. The germline V gene has CDR1 MNHNS and CDR2 SASEGT. V gave up 8 bases and J gave up 0 bases, with 14 bases separating them. Here the CDR3 DNA reads TGTGCCAGCGGATTGGCAGGGAGCTCCTACGAGCAGTACTTC. This translates into CASGLAGSSYEQYF.

V usage is TRBV7-2 and J usage is TRBJ2-7; 12 positions match TRBD2. Trimming at V came to 3 bases and at J to 7 bases, leaving 7 bases not matched to a gene. There are 15 residues in the CDR3. Per germline, CDR1 SGHTA and CDR2 FQGNSA. The CDR3 sequence: CASSLTSGRRWEQYF. The CDR3 region has the DNA TGTGCCAGCAGCTTGACTAGCGGGAGACGATGGGAGCAGTACTTC.

This clone has only a few counts. The gene calls are TRBV7-2 and TRBJ2-5; 10 bases agree with TRBD2. The germline V gene encodes CDR1 SGHTA and CDR2 FQGNSA. CDR3 length: 17 amino acids. Trimming removed 5 bases from V and 9 bases from J; junction bases left unmatched: 18. Here the CDR3 DNA reads TGTGCCAGCAGCCTTGGCGCCGTAGCGGGAGGTGCCCGGGCCCAGTACTTC. Encoded protein: CASSLGAVAGGARAQYF. Full variable domain (outside the CDR3, taken from reference TRBV7-2 and TRBJ2-5): GAGVSQSPSNKVTEKGKDVELRCDPISGHTALYWYRQSLGQGLEFLIYFQGNSAPDKSGLPSDRFSAERTGGSVSTLTIQRTQQEDSAVYLCASSLGAVAGGARAQYFGPGTRLLVL.

The rearrangement joins TRBV2 to TRBJ1-1, with TRBD1 matching 8 bases. Germline V gene lookup returns CDR1 SNHLY and CDR2 FYNNEI. V was clipped by 1 base and J by 9 bases; unmatched bases: 7. The CDR3 consists of 14 residues. The CDR3 here is CASSEGTGTPKAFF. DNA for the CDR3: TGTGCCAGCAGTGAAGGGACAGGGACCCCTAAAGCTTTCTTT.

The chain has TRBV5-1 and TRBJ2-2; weak D call: TRBD1 (6 bases). This CDR3 is 16 amino acids long. CDR1 and CDR2 from the germline V gene are SGHRS and YFSETQ. V was clipped by 4 bases and J by 6 bases, with 19 bases between them. The CDR3 reads CASSDTLSQGAGELFF. The CDR3 region has the DNA TGCGCCAGCAGCGATACTTTATCACAGGGTGCCGGGGAGCTGTTTTTT.

The CDR3: CASSLTLGLFSGANVLTF. The CDR3, as DNA: TGTGCCAGCAGCTTAACCCTCGGACTGTTCTCTGGGGCCAACGTCCTGACTTTC. The gene calls are TRBV7-3 and TRBJ2-6; tentative D call: TRBD2 (5 bases). Germline V lookup: CDR1 SGHTA, CDR2 FQGTGA. The length of the CDR3 is 18 residues. The ends were cut back, 0 bases at V and 0 bases at J, with 12 bases in the middle.

This clone has just a few counts. The gene calls are TRBV9 and TRBJ1-2; D is undetermined. This CDR3 is 12 amino acids long. Trimming pared 0 bases from V and 8 bases from J, leaving 8 bases between. Germline CDR1 SGDLS, CDR2 YYNGEE. CDR3 nucleotide sequence: TGTGCCAGCAGCGTAGGGGCAAGAGGCTACACCTTC. It encodes CASSVGARGYTF.

The rearrangement uses TRBV5-1 and TRBJ2-3; TRBD2 aligns across 8 bases. CDR3 length equals 16 residues. Germline values: CDR1 SGHRS, CDR2 YFSETQ. V lost 0 bases, J lost 10 bases, and 13 bases stayed unmatched. The CDR3 loop reads CASSLGRGGPTPAQYF. The CDR3 nucleotides read TGCGCCAGCAGCTTGGGACGGGGGGGCCCGACGCCCGCGCAGTATTTT. The full variable domain, rest sourced from reference TRBV5-1 and TRBJ2-3, is KAGVTQTPRYLIKTRGQQVTLSCSPISGHRSVSWYQQTPGQGLQFLFEYFSETQRNKGNFPGRFSGRQFSNSRSEMNVSTLELGDSALYLCASSLGRGGPTPAQYFGPGTRLTVL.

The CDR3 sequence is CASKGQTNTEAFF. CDR3 DNA: TGTGCCAGTAAAGGACAAACGAACACTGAAGCTTTCTTT. The chain recombines TRBV7-3 with TRBJ1-1; a possible D gene is TRBD1 (5 bases). The V gene's germline CDR1 is SGHTA and CDR2 FQGTGA. The V end was cut by 9 bases, the J end by 1 base, with 12 bases between. The CDR3 is 13 amino acids.

In its sample, this clone was seen a few times. The chain combines TRBV6-6 with TRBJ1-5; D is ambiguous. This CDR3 contains 14 residues. From germline, CDR1 is MNHNY and CDR2 SVGAGI (reference sequence). Trimming pared 7 bases from V and 8 bases from J, leaving 18 bases between. The CDR3 here is CASTLARNSEPQHF. The CDR3 bases are TGTGCCAGCACCCTAGCCCGTAACAGTGAGCCCCAGCATTTT.

This clone is labeled as medium-sized. The gene calls are TRBV7-2 and TRBJ2-3; no reliable D call. Germline CDR1 reads SGHTA; CDR2 reads FQGNSA. This CDR3 has 14 amino acids. V gave up 1 base and J gave up 0 bases, with 5 bases separating them. The CDR3 sequence is CASSLGASTDTQYF. The CDR3 DNA follows: TGTGCCAGCAGCTTAGGGGCTAGCACAGATACGCAGTATTTT.

The chain has TRBV18 and TRBJ2-7; perhaps TRBD1 as D (7 bases). CDR1 is KGHSH and CDR2 is LQKENI in the germline V gene. The CDR3 runs 13 residues. Trimming cost V 3 bases and J 7 bases, with 13 bases left between them. The CDR3 DNA reads as TGTGCCAGCTCACCCACAGGGGCGGGGGAGCAGTACTTC. Encoded protein: CASSPTGAGEQYF. The full variable domain, rest sourced from reference TRBV18 and TRBJ2-7, is NAGVMQNPRHLVRRRGQEARLRCSPMKGHSHVYWYRQLPEEGLKFMVYLQKENIIDESGMPKERFSAEFPKEGPSILRIQQVVRGDSAAYFCASSPTGAGEQYFGPGTRLTVT.

V is TRBV6-5 and J is TRBJ2-2, with D perhaps matching TRBD1 (5 bases). Germline values: CDR1 MNHEY, CDR2 SVGAGI. Trimming took off 8 bases at V and 1 base at J, with 14 bases between the two ends. This CDR3 region has 15 residues. The CDR3 DNA follows: TGTGCCAGCGGTTTCCACAGGTTGAACACCGGGGAGCTGTTTTTT. It yields the protein CASGFHRLNTGELFF.